These 28 T cell receptor beta chains originate from one sample sequenced in a study of CXCR3-negative and CXCR3-positive naive CD8 T cells (dated by TCRdb to about 2019). Instrument used: NextSeq 550. The Human TCR Profiling Kit (MiLaboratory) was used to prepare UMI-labeled 5' RACE TRB cDNA libraries. One entry per CDR3 protein sequence results from the TCRdb reprocessing of the reads, with DNA left out. This sample's table lists over 35,000 distinct CDR3 sequences. The ten largest account for under 2.5% of the sample. Sequencing input: naive CXCR3- CD8+ T cells from blood. The cell subset or site label here, explained by the study, means: CD45RO-CCR7+CD27+CD95- naive CD8+ T cells lacking CXCR3 (TNR3-). Every receptor here comes from a human donor in good health. Some clones in this sample may be carry-over from other donors' samples.

V gene TRBV7-2 combines with J gene TRBJ2-1; checking the TCRdb D call of TRBD1 is not possible without DNA. The germline V gene has CDR1 SGHTA and CDR2 FQGNSA. The CDR3 covers 15 residues. The CDR3 reads CASSPGFGGGIEQFF.

The rearrangement joins TRBV14 to TRBJ2-7; TCRdb proposes TRBD1, but this gene call is untestable without DNA. Germline-derived CDR1 and CDR2 are SGHDN and FVKESK. There are 15 residues in the CDR3. CDR3 sequence: CASSQAEGRVREQYF.

The genes are TRBV28 and TRBJ2-7. This CDR3 has 14 residues. Germline V gives CDR1 MDHEN, CDR2 SYDVKM. CDR3 protein: CASSRFGRTYEQYF. Based on the CDR3 plus reference TRBV28 and TRBJ2-7, the full variable domain is DVKVTQSSRYLVKRTGEKVFLECVQDMDHENMFWYRQDPGLGLRLIYFSYDVKMKEKGDIPEGYSVSREKKERFSLILESASTNQTSMYLCASSRFGRTYEQYFGPGTRLTVT.

The rearrangement uses TRBV10-3 and TRBJ2-5. This CDR3 spans 13 amino acids. The V gene's germline CDR1 is ENHRY and CDR2 SYGVKD. The CDR3 sequence is CAISDGEQETQYF.

V is TRBV12-3 or TRBV12-4 and J is TRBJ2-2; the TCRdb D gene call, TRBD1, has no DNA to confirm it. This CDR3 is built from 16 residues. The CDR3 spells CASILGTGLNTGELFF.

This chain links TRBV28 with TRBJ2-1; without DNA, the TCRdb call of TRBD1 cannot be checked. Per the germline V gene, CDR1 is MDHEN and CDR2 is SYDVKM. The CDR3 has 15 amino acids. The CDR3 region is CASSFPGQGHNEQFF.

This chain links TRBV5-1 with TRBJ2-1; TCRdb selects TRBD1, and the lack of DNA leaves this call unchecked. The CDR3 is made up of 17 amino acids. Germline loops: CDR1 SGHRS, CDR2 YFSETQ. The CDR3 region is CASSLATGTGFSNEQFF.

The V gene is TRBV11-3, the J gene TRBJ2-1; TCRdb's D gene call, TRBD1, goes unchecked for lack of DNA. This CDR3 has 14 residues. Per germline, CDR1 SGHNT and CDR2 YENEEA. CDR3: CASSPGSSGDEQFF.

The chain has TRBV6-2 or TRBV6-3 and TRBJ2-7. The CDR3 length is 13 residues. Germline V lookup: CDR1 MNHEY, CDR2 SVGEGT. CDR3: CASSFTASYEQYF.

The chain has TRBV9 and TRBJ2-3; TCRdb names TRBD1, which stays unverified in the absence of DNA. This CDR3 has 16 residues. The germline V gene encodes CDR1 SGDLS and CDR2 YYNGEE. This CDR3 reads CASSDPSGRTAGEQYF.

CDR3 region: CASSPRQGASEQYF. V usage is TRBV28 and J usage is TRBJ2-7; the D call of TRBD1 rests on TCRdb alone, since no DNA is present to check it. Germline values: CDR1 MDHEN, CDR2 SYDVKM. The CDR3 is 14 amino acids.

The chain has TRBV7-2 and TRBJ2-5; checking the TCRdb D call of TRBD2 is not possible without DNA. This CDR3 is 17 amino acids long. The V gene's germline CDR1 is SGHTA and CDR2 FQGNSA. The CDR3 here is CASSSGITSGSRVTQYF.

The chain combines TRBV2 with TRBJ2-1. This CDR3 contains 11 residues. The germline CDR1 and CDR2 sequences are SNHLY and FYNNEI. CDR3 sequence reads: CASTDAYEQFF. Supplemented by reference TRBV2 and TRBJ2-1, the full variable domain reads EPEVTQTPSHQVTQMGQEVILRCVPISNHLYFYWYRQILGQKVEFLVSFYNNEISEKSEIFDDQFSVERPDGSNFTLKIRSTKLEDSAMYFCASTDAYEQFFGPGTRLTVL.

The chain uses TRBV4-1 and TRBJ1-2; absent DNA, TCRdb's TRBD1 call cannot be checked. The CDR3 has 15 residues. CDR1 and CDR2 from the germline V gene are MGHRA and YSYEKL. CDR3 loop: CASSPQEAANYGYTF.

This chain joins TRBV5-1 and TRBJ2-7; as DNA is missing, the TRBD1 call by TCRdb cannot be tested. The CDR3 extends over 16 amino acids. Germline CDR1 is SGHRS and CDR2 is YFSETQ. The CDR3 reads CASSWRESGATYEQYF.

The rearrangement links TRBV5-5 to TRBJ1-5. The V gene's germline CDR1 is SGHKS and CDR2 YYEKEE (reference sequence). The CDR3 runs 18 residues. This CDR3 reads CASSLALAGRDLSQPQHF. Variable domain in full (rest from reference TRBV5-5 and TRBJ1-5): DAGVTQSPTHLIKTRGQQVTLRCSPISGHKSVSWYQQVLGQGPQFIFQYYEKEERGRGNFPDRFSARQFPNYSSELNVNALLLGDSALYLCASSLALAGRDLSQPQHFGDGTRLSIL.

The chain carries TRBV7-9 and TRBJ2-1; TCRdb names TRBD1, which stays unverified in the absence of DNA. The germline V gene encodes CDR1 SEHNR and CDR2 FQNEAQ (reference sequence). This CDR3 spans 17 amino acids. The CDR3 spells CASSLDRGLYFYNEQFF.

The rearrangement uses TRBV5-1 and TRBJ2-1; TCRdb selects TRBD1, and the lack of DNA leaves this call unchecked. The CDR3 runs 16 residues. The germline gives CDR1 SGHRS, CDR2 YFSETQ. The CDR3 loop is CASSSYRATEYNEQFF.

This chain uses TRBV5-6 with TRBJ2-1. CDR1 and CDR2 from the germline V gene are SGHDT and YYEEEE. This CDR3 has 16 amino acids. The CDR3 sequence: CASSPEIGGSYNEQFF.

The V gene is TRBV20-1, the J gene TRBJ1-2; TCRdb selects TRBD1, and the lack of DNA leaves this call unchecked. The CDR3 runs to 14 residues. Germline values: CDR1 DFQATT, CDR2 SNEGSKA (reference sequence). The CDR3 protein is CSARKLQGTGGYTF.

The chain recombines TRBV29-1 with TRBJ2-3; TCRdb selects TRBD2, and the lack of DNA leaves this call unchecked. Per germline, CDR1 SQVTM and CDR2 ANQGSEA. The CDR3 contains 15 residues. Here the CDR3 reads CSVPTASAHTDTQYF.

The chain links TRBV20-1 to TRBJ1-6; TCRdb indicates TRBD1, and absent DNA this call remains unverified. This CDR3 has 11 amino acids. Germline values: CDR1 DFQATT, CDR2 SNEGSKA (reference sequence). The CDR3 region is CSARDRGALHF.

The V and J genes are TRBV9 and TRBJ2-7. The CDR3 runs to 14 residues. Per the germline V gene, CDR1 is SGDLS and CDR2 is YYNGEE. This CDR3 reads CASSDGQGPYEQYF.

The CDR3 spells CASSPANTQYF. The chain uses TRBV28 and TRBJ2-3. The germline V gene has CDR1 MDHEN and CDR2 SYDVKM. The CDR3 contains 11 residues.

The chain carries TRBV29-1 and TRBJ2-7. The CDR3 length is 13 residues. In germline, CDR1 is SQVTM, CDR2 ANQGSEA. CDR3 amino acids: CSGLTGATYEQYF.

The chain combines TRBV15 with TRBJ2-4; the D gene TCRdb calls, TRBD1, cannot be checked with no DNA. The germline V gene encodes CDR1 LNHNV and CDR2 YYDKDF (reference sequence). This CDR3 spans 14 amino acids. The CDR3 here is CATRSPGTGDIQYF.

The chain combines TRBV3-1 with TRBJ2-7; TCRdb's assignment of TRBD2 cannot be checked, as there is no DNA. Germline V gene lookup returns CDR1 LGHDT and CDR2 YNNKEL (reference sequence). This CDR3 has 12 residues. The CDR3 sequence is CASSLEGHEQYF.

The chain joins TRBV12-3 or TRBV12-4 to TRBJ1-4. The CDR3 spans 15 residues. The CDR3 here is CASSPRGGTIGKLFF.